This T cell receptor beta chain was profiled in a study of shared clonotypes between healthy human individuals (dated by TCRdb to about 2020). Turning to the overall study: The cohort included three men and a couple of women between 18 and 49 years of age. For each donor, CD4 naive and CD4 memory were each run on three plates, CD8 naive on two plates, and CD8 memory on one plate. The study deeply sequenced blood TCR repertoires of roughly five healthy adults to estimate repertoire size and the extent of clonotype sharing between individuals. To increase sequencing depth and limit assay-specific biases, TCR repertoire library preparation and sequencing were carried out by different laboratories using diverse techniques. Between about 0.8 and 8.9 billion PBMCs per donor were obtained by leukapheresis. Study-wide findings and limitations: Sampling was restricted to blood, and TCR repertoires in tissue are likely to differ from TCR repertoires in blood. Incomplete sequencing was indicated by rarefaction of sorted-subset datasets, despite the large sequencing depth. Across a handful of donors, around 5% of naive CD4, approximately 3.6% of naive CD8, 2% to 2.5% of memory CD4, and about 0.44% of memory CD8 clonotypes were shared. Because the study included only a small number of donors, the genetic and exposure-history diversity represented was limited. Pairwise subsampling indicated that sequencing depth was expected to affect the degree of clonotype sharing among donors. Compared with non-shared clonotypes, the clonotypes found in all four sorted-subset donors had higher generation probabilities. Naive subsets generally had larger estimated clonotype richness than memory subsets.

The donors were healthy, HIV-negative adults with no recently reported acute infections or vaccinations. Every donor was a Caucasian adult living in Nashville, Tennessee, USA. CD4+ T cells were enriched by magnetic negative selection; naive cells were then positively selected on CD45RA, and the negative fraction formed the memory subset. Blood was obtained by leukapheresis, after which PBMCs were separated by Ficoll-Histopaque density gradient centrifugation and cryopreserved in liquid nitrogen vapor phase. Purity and quantity of every magnetically sorted T cell population were checked by analytical flow cytometry. Genomic DNA was isolated from every sorted fraction and measured by UV absorbance on a Nanodrop 2000c. Using the deep immunoSEQ assay, TCR CDR3 regions were amplified from genomic DNA by multiplex PCR. Extracted genomic DNA from each cell subset was distributed evenly across all wells of several immunoSEQ 96-well plates, and each plate was treated as a replicate. For sorted subsets, 200 to 250 ng of genomic DNA, equivalent to 25,000 to 35,000 T cell genomes, went into each replicate PCR. Purified libraries were quantified with a Qubit 3.0 fluorometer, sized on a Bioanalyzer 2100, and re-quantified with the KAPA Library Quantification kit. Each immunoSEQ 96-well plate was sequenced on its own single-read 150-cycle Illumina NextSeq 550 flow cell. In the original analysis: Because the immunoSEQ output held only junctional sequences and lacked quality scores, the filtering could not match the filtering applied to full-length reads. To assign V/J genes and CDR3, sequences were annotated against IMGT germline references using PyIR, a Python wrapper for IgBLAST v1.9. Any read was removed if the V/J assignment was weak (E-value above 1e-6), the CDR3 was missing, or the read contained stop codons, out-of-frame junctions, or ambiguous translated residues. A V3J clonotype was defined by an identical inferred V gene, J gene, and CDR3 amino acid sequence. Percentage overlap between repertoires was computed as shared unique clonotypes divided by the size of the smaller repertoire. RTK rarefaction, the Chao1 estimator, and Recon v2.1 estimates of unobserved clonotypes were used to assess repertoire richness. OLGA was used to compute generation probabilities for all TCRbeta clonotypes that the gDNA method yielded from a handful of donors. TCRdb holds this immuneACCESS table with in-frame rearrangements only. Some clones are missing; in checked studies, unresolved V genes explain under half, and the rest has no known cause. V and J calls and clone size follow that table, whereas D and trimming were derived from the DNA. This sample has nearly 1,000,000 clones in its table, and approximately 80% of those were observed once. The ten largest clones represent approximately 1.5% of the sample.

There are a few counts of this clone. This receptor's antigen is unknown. No base-level quality is on record; no much larger clone is a single base apart. Trimming leaves V shorter by 5 bases and J shorter by 6 bases, with the junction holding 14 bases beyond the gene matches. Taken from the germline V gene, the CDR1 and CDR2 loops are SGHAT and FQNNGV. The CDR3 numbers 17 residues from cysteine through phenylalanine. The retained sequence is limited to the CDR3, 51 bases, with the frame set at the first base. This TCR was recovered from a man in his late teens or twenties in good health. Input material: memory CD4+ T cells sorted from blood. What the cell subset or site label conveys for this sample: CD45RA-negative fraction. This chain joins TRBV11-2 to TRBJ2-1; 9 bases in the junction line up with TRBD1. The CDR3 amino acid sequence is: CASSIHKQGALGNEQFF. The bases are TGTGCCAGCAGCATCCATAAACAGGGGGCGCTGGGCAATGAGCAGTTCTTC.